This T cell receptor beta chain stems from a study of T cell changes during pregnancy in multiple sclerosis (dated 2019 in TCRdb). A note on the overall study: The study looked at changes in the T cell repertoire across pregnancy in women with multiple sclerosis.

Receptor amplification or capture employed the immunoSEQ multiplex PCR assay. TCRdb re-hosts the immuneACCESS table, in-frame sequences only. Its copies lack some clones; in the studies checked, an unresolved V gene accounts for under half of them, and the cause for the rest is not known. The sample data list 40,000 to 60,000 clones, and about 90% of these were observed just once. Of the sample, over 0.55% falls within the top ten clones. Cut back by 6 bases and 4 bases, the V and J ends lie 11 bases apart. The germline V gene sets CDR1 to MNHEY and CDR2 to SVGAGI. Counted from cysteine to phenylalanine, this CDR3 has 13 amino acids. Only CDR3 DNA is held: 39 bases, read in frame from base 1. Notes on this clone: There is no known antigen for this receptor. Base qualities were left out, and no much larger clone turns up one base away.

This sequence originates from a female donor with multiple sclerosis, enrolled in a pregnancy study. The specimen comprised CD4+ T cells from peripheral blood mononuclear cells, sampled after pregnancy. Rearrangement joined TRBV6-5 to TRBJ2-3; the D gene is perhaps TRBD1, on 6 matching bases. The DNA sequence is TGTGCCAGCAGGACTACAGGGTCAGATACGCAGTATTTT. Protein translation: CASRTTGSDTQYF.